This T cell receptor beta chain emerged from a study of blood T cell repertoires in COVID-19. Some clones are missing from TCRdb's copy, which holds only in-frame ones; the method was immunoSEQ multiplex PCR. The top ten hold over 8% of the sample, which has about 150,000 clones, around 84% seen once. Sequencing was performed on peripheral blood. This clonotype was obtained from a woman in her forties or fifties with acute or convalescent COVID-19.

CDR3 protein: CASSSADTQYF. CDR3 sequence (DNA): TGTGCCAGCTCAAGCGCAGATACGCAGTATTTT. V is TRBV18 and J is TRBJ2-3, with unresolved D. CDR3 size: 11 residues. The germline CDR1 and CDR2 sequences are KGHSH and LQKENI. With 5 bases removed from V and 4 bases from J, the gap between germline ends came to 4 bases.